This entry is about one T cell receptor (beta chain). Its antigen target is currently unknown. The input lacks base qualities; no much larger clone sits a single base away. This sample was taken from a study of blood T cell repertoires in COVID-19 (TCRdb year 2020). General notes on the study: Collaborator samples came from the United States, Italy and Spain and covered acute and convalescent phases of COVID-19. The material from the prospective study consisted of cDNA or gDNA derived from T cells, B-cell-depleted T cells, or PBMCs. Deeply sampled blood TCRbeta repertoires from subjects exposed to, actively infected with, or recovered from COVID-19 were included in the dataset. The repertoires were made available in a free public database intended to serve as a resource for research on the immune response to SARS-CoV-2. Samples came from the ongoing ImmuneRACE study (first 160 participants) plus 1,254 subjects from 6 global collaborators. Nearly every sample came with metadata listing a de-identified subject ID, COVID-19 status, age in years and sex. Where available, HLA class I and class II types were obtained from metadata supplied by the sample provider rather than from assay-based typing. What the work shows at the level of the full study, not this receptor alone: Clinical and demographic metadata were provided uncurated, with the amount varying by source and participant.

The collaborating institutions used their own protocols to collect whole blood in K2EDTA tubes. For TCRbeta analysis, collaborators shipped samples in one of three forms: frozen whole blood, isolated PBMCs, or DNA extracted from either of those sample types. TCRbeta CDR3 regions were amplified from genomic DNA by means of the immunoSEQ Assay, a bias-controlled multiplex PCR. As for the authors' bioinformatics: The number of nucleated cells in each sample was estimated from the amplification of reference gene primers within the assay. Sequence reads were collapsed and filtered to measure the absolute abundance of every unique TCRbeta CDR3 rearrangement. Productive Simpson clonality was computed per sample as the square root of Simpson's diversity index over productive rearrangements. TCRdb mirrors the immuneACCESS table, restricted to in-frame sequences. Some clones are absent from its copies; in checked studies, under half trace to an unresolved V gene, and the reason for the others is unknown. D and trimming come from the DNA, and the V and J calls and clone size come from that table. The sample table shows 120,000 to 150,000 clones, and over 65% are seen once. The leading ten clones occupy about 5% of the sample.

The CDR3, cysteine through phenylalanine, is 15 amino acids long. The entry retains the CDR3 DNA only, 45 bases that are in frame from base 1. In the germline V gene, CDR1 corresponds to SGDLS and CDR2 to YYNGEE. Trimming takes 0 bases from V and 1 base from J, and the germline ends sit 7 bases apart. The TCR was taken from a human donor in a cohort sampled during active COVID-19. The sample taken for sequencing was peripheral blood. The sequence joins TRBV9 to TRBJ2-2, and perhaps TRBD1 as D gene, on 6 matching bases. The CDR3 reads as follows: CASSVGQVNTGELFF. The base sequence is TGTGCCAGCAGCGTAGGACAGGTGAACACCGGGGAGCTGTTTTTT.